Listed here are 26 T cell receptor beta chains from one sample, sequenced in a study of long-term antiretroviral therapy in people with HIV. Sequencing relied on immunoSEQ assay v3.0, run at survey level. Some clones are missing from TCRdb's copy, which holds only in-frame ones; the method was immunoSEQ multiplex PCR. This repertoire shows 20,000 to 25,000 clones, over 90% found once; its top ten account for under 10%. This material consisted of unsorted PBMCs, taken 7.6 years after starting antiretroviral therapy. These receptors were obtained from a woman aged 40 to 55 with HIV.

The chain links TRBV6-1 to TRBJ2-3, with D hard to call. CDR3 size: 14 residues. V lost 1 base to trimming and J lost 6 bases, with 11 bases between them. Germline CDR1 reads MNHNS; CDR2 reads SASEGT. CDR3 in DNA: TGTGCCAGCAGTGAAGGGGGTAGTATCGATACGCAGTATTTT. Residues: CASSEGGSIDTQYF.

The CDR3 loop is CASTSLGETQYF. DNA of the CDR3: TGTGCCAGCACTAGTCTGGGAGAGACCCAGTACTTC. V gene TRBV6-1 combines with J gene TRBJ2-5; D gene ambiguous. The CDR3 contains 12 residues. Trimming removed 7 bases from V and 4 bases from J, with 10 bases in between. Germline V gene sequence: CDR1 MNHNS, CDR2 SASEGT.

A word on this clone: The sample carries other DNA sequences with the same CDR3. This chain uses TRBV4-2 with TRBJ2-3; TRBD2 matches at 10 bases. The J segment lost 2 bases and the V segment lost 0 bases, leaving 11 bases of the junction unmatched. The CDR3 contains 19 residues. Germline V gene data show CDR1 as LGHNA and CDR2 as YNFKEQ. Written as DNA, the CDR3 is TGTGCCAGCAGCCAAGATCGCACTAGCGGGGACCTTTCCACAGATACGCAGTATTTT. Encoded protein: CASSQDRTSGDLSTDTQYF.

The genes are TRBV7-9 and TRBJ2-2, with TRBD1 as a possible D gene (6 bases). The CDR3 has 15 residues. From germline, CDR1 is SEHNR and CDR2 FQNEAQ (reference sequence). V lost 5 bases to trimming and J lost 6 bases, with 16 bases between them. In DNA, the CDR3 is TGTGCCAGCAGCCTAGAAGGGGGAATCGCCGGGGAGCTGTTTTTT. The encoded protein is CASSLEGGIAGELFF.

V and J are TRBV30 and TRBJ1-2; 7 bases are a match to TRBD1. CDR3 length equals 13 residues. Germline CDR1 reads GTSNPN; CDR2 reads SVGIG (reference sequence). With 4 bases clipped from V and 3 bases from J, the junction kept 5 bases outside the gene matches. The CDR3 is CAWTRQGYYGYTF. The CDR3 DNA follows: TGTGCCTGGACCAGACAGGGATACTATGGCTACACCTTC.

The J gene is TRBJ2-1, the V gene TRBV4-1, with TRBD2 matching over 10 bases. This CDR3 spans 18 amino acids. In germline, CDR1 is MGHRA, CDR2 YSYEKL. Trimming took 0 bases from V and 5 from J; bases not matched to a gene: 10. The CDR3 nucleotides are TGCGCCAGCAGCCAAGATCGGTCCAGCGGGGGGGCGGACAATGAGCAGTTCTTC. Translated, it gives CASSQDRSSGGADNEQFF.

The rearrangement uses TRBV5-1 and TRBJ2-5; weak D call: TRBD2 (6 bases). Trimming removed 0 bases at V and 2 bases at J, with 11 bases between. Germline V gene lookup returns CDR1 SGHRS and CDR2 YFSETQ. This CDR3 is built from 15 residues. For the CDR3, the DNA is TGCGCCAGCAGCTTGGATTCGGGGAGGCAAGAGACCCAGTACTTC. It codes for CASSLDSGRQETQYF.

The chain employs TRBV6-6 and TRBJ2-3; D is perhaps TRBD1 or TRBD2 (6 bases each). Trimming removed 2 bases at V and 4 bases at J, with 13 bases between. Germline V CDR1 and CDR2: MNHNY, SVGAGI (reference sequence). The length of the CDR3 is 15 residues. In DNA, the CDR3 is TGTGCCAGCAGTTACCGGGAGCAGGGGTCAGATACGCAGTATTTT. This codes for CASSYREQGSDTQYF.

V gene TRBV19 combines with J gene TRBJ1-3; tentatively, D is TRBD1 (5 bases). Germline CDR1 reads LNHDA; CDR2 reads SQIVND (reference sequence). This CDR3 is 16 amino acids long. Trimming stripped 5 bases from V and 2 bases from J, with 16 bases between. CDR3 residues: CASSRSGTVTGNTIYF. CDR3 DNA: TGTGCCAGTAGTCGTTCAGGGACGGTAACTGGAAACACCATATATTTT.

The chain is built from TRBV10-1 and TRBJ2-6; no firm D call. Between the trimmed V and J ends, which lost 0 bases and 1 base, there was a span of 7 bases. The CDR3 runs 16 residues. Germline CDR1 is WNHNN and CDR2 is SYGVQD (reference sequence). The CDR3: CASSESWDSGANVLTF. CDR3 nucleotide sequence: TGCGCCAGCAGTGAGTCTTGGGATTCTGGGGCCAACGTCCTGACTTTC.

The chain combines TRBV27 with TRBJ1-2, with a weak D call TRBD1 (6 bases). Germline lookup yields CDR1 MNHEY and CDR2 SMNVEV (reference sequence). V lost 4 bases, J lost 5 bases, and 11 bases lay in between. CDR3 length: 13 residues. CDR3 protein: CASSSGARYGYTF. The CDR3 nucleotides read TGTGCCAGCAGTTCGGGGGCGCGGTATGGCTACACCTTC.

The chain links TRBV6-5 to TRBJ2-1; 7 bases are a match to TRBD2. The germline V gene has CDR1 MNHEY and CDR2 SVGAGI. The CDR3 totals 14 residues. V trimming: 6 bases; J trimming: 2 bases; junction bases outside the gene matches: 4. The CDR3 coding sequence is TGTGCCAGCAGACCCGGACTAGCCTACAATGAGCAGTTCTTC. Translated: CASRPGLAYNEQFF.

The chain links TRBV6-1 to TRBJ1-6; D gene unclear. V lost 6 bases, J lost 7 bases, and 4 bases lay in between. Germline V gene sequence: CDR1 MNHNS, CDR2 SASEGT. The CDR3 is 11 amino acids. The DNA for the CDR3 is TGTGCCAGCAGCCGGAATTCACCCCTCCACTTT. Protein sequence: CASSRNSPLHF.

The rearrangement joins TRBV29-1 to TRBJ1-1; D is perhaps TRBD1 (5 bases). V shed 4 bases and J shed 0 bases, with 9 bases lying between them. The CDR3 totals 13 residues. Germline CDR1 is SQVTM and CDR2 is ANQGSEA. The chain's CDR3 is CSVARDLNTEAFF. For the CDR3, the DNA is TGCAGCGTTGCCAGGGACCTGAACACTGAAGCTTTCTTT.

The chain joins TRBV19 to TRBJ1-1; 7 nucleotides match TRBD1. Trimming at V came to 4 bases and at J to 0 bases, leaving 11 bases not matched to a gene. This CDR3 region has 17 residues. CDR1 and CDR2 from the germline V gene are LNHDA and SQIVND (reference sequence). The CDR3 nucleotides are TGTGCCAGTAGTACCCTGGAGGGGGCGGTTATGAACACTGAAGCTTTCTTT. Its translation is CASSTLEGAVMNTEAFF.

CDR3 nucleotide sequence: TGTGCCAGCAGTGCTCAGACAGGTGGGAATACTTTCTTT. Translation: CASSAQTGGNTFF. The chain couples TRBV2 to TRBJ1-1; the D gene is possibly TRBD1 (6 bases). The CDR3 extends over 13 amino acids. The germline V and J ends were trimmed by 4 bases and 12 bases, with 18 bases remaining between them. Germline loops: CDR1 SNHLY, CDR2 FYNNEI.

The chain combines TRBV7-9 with TRBJ2-2; TRBD1 aligns across 9 bases. This CDR3 region has 16 residues. Germline V gene lookup returns CDR1 SEHNR and CDR2 FQNEAQ (reference sequence). The junction had 13 bases not matched to a gene; V was cut back by 11 bases and J by 3 bases. The CDR3 region is CAGRDRDSNYTGELFF. The CDR3 bases are TGTGCCGGCCGGGACAGGGATTCTAATTACACCGGGGAGCTGTTTTTT.

Of note for this clone: This specimen includes other DNA sequences encoding the same CDR3. This sequence joins TRBV7-9 and TRBJ2-1; no reliable D call. V was shortened by 2 bases and J by 0 bases, with 8 bases between the two germline ends. CDR3 length equals 15 residues. In germline, CDR1 is SEHNR, CDR2 FQNEAQ (reference sequence). This chain's CDR3 is CASSLSESSYNEQFF. DNA of the CDR3: TGTGCCAGCAGCTTATCAGAGAGCTCCTACAATGAGCAGTTCTTC.

This clone was seen only a few times. The rearrangement uses TRBV6-5 and TRBJ2-5; D call uncertain. The length of the CDR3 is 14 residues. The germline CDR1 and CDR2 sequences are MNHEY and SVGAGI. With 4 bases removed from V and 0 bases from J, the gap between germline ends came to 9 bases. CDR3 coding DNA: TGTGCCAGCAGTTTAACTTGGTACCAAGAGACCCAGTACTTC. Protein sequence: CASSLTWYQETQYF.

The chain is built from TRBV30 and TRBJ2-2; 8 bases agree with TRBD1. With V trimmed by 7 bases and J by 6 bases, 10 bases remained unmatched. Per the germline V gene, CDR1 is GTSNPN and CDR2 is SVGIG (reference sequence). The CDR3 totals 14 residues. CDR3 nucleotides: TGTGCCTATACAGTGGACAGGGCCCCCGGGGAGCTGTTTTTT. Its protein product is CAYTVDRAPGELFF.

The rearrangement uses TRBV5-4 and TRBJ2-3; unclear D gene. Germline V gene lookup returns CDR1 SGHNT and CDR2 YYREEE (reference sequence). This CDR3 has 13 amino acids. Between the trimmed V and J ends, which lost 0 bases and 2 bases, there was a span of 4 bases. For the CDR3, the DNA is TGTGCCAGCAGCTTGGCCGACACAGATACGCAGTATTTT. It specifies CASSLADTDTQYF.

This chain uses TRBV6-6 with TRBJ1-3; TRBD1 might be the D (6 bases). This CDR3 comprises 13 residues. Trimming removed 9 bases from V and 3 bases from J, with 12 bases in between. Germline V gives CDR1 MNHNY, CDR2 SVGAGI (reference sequence). The CDR3 DNA sequence: TGTGCCAGTACGGGGGCAAATGGAAACACCATATATTTT. Translated, it gives CASTGANGNTIYF.

V is TRBV19 and J is TRBJ1-1; 8 positions agree with TRBD1. The V and J ends lost 8 bases and 1 base, in that order; junction bases with no gene match: 9. The CDR3 has 15 amino acids. Germline CDR1 LNHDA, CDR2 SQIVND (reference sequence). The CDR3: CASYDPGGPNTEAFF. In nucleotides, the CDR3 is TGTGCCAGTTACGATCCAGGGGGCCCGAACACTGAAGCTTTCTTT.

The V gene is TRBV7-2, the J gene TRBJ1-2, with a possible D match to TRBD1 (6 bases). The CDR3 covers 14 residues. CDR1 is SGHTA and CDR2 is FQGNSA in the germline V gene. V lost 6 bases, J lost 4 bases, and 15 bases lay in between. For the CDR3, the DNA is TGTGCCAGCAGTTGGTCAGGGGAGAGCTATGGCTACACCTTC. Its protein is CASSWSGESYGYTF.

The chain carries TRBV29-1 and TRBJ1-1, with TRBD1 matching 9 bases. The V segment lost 0 bases and the J segment 4 bases; nucleotides outside the gene matches: 3. Germline V gene data show CDR1 as SQVTM and CDR2 as ANQGSEA. The CDR3 extends over 14 amino acids. This chain's CDR3 is CSVEDRQGVTEAFF. CDR3 DNA: TGCAGCGTTGAAGATCGACAGGGGGTCACTGAAGCTTTCTTT.

The V call is TRBV6-6, the J call TRBJ1-6, with 10 bases aligning to TRBD1. J lost 13 bases, V lost 5 bases, and 8 bases had no gene match. The CDR3 length is 14 residues. Per the germline V gene, CDR1 is MNHNY and CDR2 is SVGAGI (reference sequence). In nucleotides, the CDR3 is TGTGCCAGCAGTAATGACAGGGGGCCCCGTCCCCTCCACTTT. Its protein is CASSNDRGPRPLHF.